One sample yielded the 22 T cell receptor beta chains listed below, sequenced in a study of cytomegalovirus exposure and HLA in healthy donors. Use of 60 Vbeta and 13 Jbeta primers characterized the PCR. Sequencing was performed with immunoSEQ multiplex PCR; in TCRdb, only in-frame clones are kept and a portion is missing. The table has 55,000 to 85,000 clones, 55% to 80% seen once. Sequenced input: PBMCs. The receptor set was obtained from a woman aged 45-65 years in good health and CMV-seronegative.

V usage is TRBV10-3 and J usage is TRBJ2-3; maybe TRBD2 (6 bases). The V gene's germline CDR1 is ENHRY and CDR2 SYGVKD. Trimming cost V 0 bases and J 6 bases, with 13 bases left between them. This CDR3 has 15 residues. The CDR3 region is CAISESGGSWDTQYF. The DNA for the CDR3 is TGTGCCATCAGTGAGTCGGGGGGAAGTTGGGATACGCAGTATTTT.

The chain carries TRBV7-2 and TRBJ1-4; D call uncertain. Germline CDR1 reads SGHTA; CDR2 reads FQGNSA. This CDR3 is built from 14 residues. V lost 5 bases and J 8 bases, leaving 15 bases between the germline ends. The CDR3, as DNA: TGTGCCAGCAGCCGATCGCTCCAACTGGAAAAACTGTTTTTT. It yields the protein CASSRSLQLEKLFF.

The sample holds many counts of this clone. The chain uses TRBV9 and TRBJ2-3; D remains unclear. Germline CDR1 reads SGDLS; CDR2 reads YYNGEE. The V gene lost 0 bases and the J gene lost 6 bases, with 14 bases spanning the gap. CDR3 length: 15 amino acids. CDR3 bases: TGTGCCAGCAGCGTAGTGGGCACCTATGGGGATACGCAGTATTTT. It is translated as CASSVVGTYGDTQYF.

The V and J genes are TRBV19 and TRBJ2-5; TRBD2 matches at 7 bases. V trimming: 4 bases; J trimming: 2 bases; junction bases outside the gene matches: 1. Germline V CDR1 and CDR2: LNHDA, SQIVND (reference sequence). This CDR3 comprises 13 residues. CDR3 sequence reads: CASSSGSQETQYF. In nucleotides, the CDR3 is TGTGCCAGTAGTAGCGGGAGTCAAGAGACCCAGTACTTC.

The CDR3 here is CASSTGTIRETQYF. The CDR3 DNA reads TGCGCCAGCAGCACAGGGACTATAAGAGAGACCCAGTACTTC. This chain links TRBV5-1 with TRBJ2-5; D might be TRBD2 (7 bases). Germline CDR1 reads SGHRS; CDR2 reads YFSETQ. The CDR3 covers 14 residues. Between the trimmed V and J ends, which lost 4 bases and 4 bases, there was a span of 14 bases.

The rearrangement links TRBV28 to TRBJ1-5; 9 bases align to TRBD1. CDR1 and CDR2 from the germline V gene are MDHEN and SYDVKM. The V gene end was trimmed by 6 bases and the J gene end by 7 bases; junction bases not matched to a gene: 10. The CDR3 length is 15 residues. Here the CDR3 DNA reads TGTGCCAGCAGGCCTGGGACAGGGCAGATGCAGCCCCAGCATTTT. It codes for CASRPGTGQMQPQHF.

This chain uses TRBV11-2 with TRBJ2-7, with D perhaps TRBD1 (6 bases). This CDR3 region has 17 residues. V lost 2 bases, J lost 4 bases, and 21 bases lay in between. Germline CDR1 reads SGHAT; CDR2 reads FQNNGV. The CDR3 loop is CASSLRRGTPLLYEQYF. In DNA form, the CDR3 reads TGTGCCAGCAGCTTACGAAGGGGGACACCCCTACTATACGAGCAGTACTTC.

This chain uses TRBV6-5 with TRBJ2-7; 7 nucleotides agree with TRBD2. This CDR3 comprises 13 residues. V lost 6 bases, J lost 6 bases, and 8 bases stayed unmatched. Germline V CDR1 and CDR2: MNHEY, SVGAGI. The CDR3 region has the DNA TGTGCCAGCAGCCTGTTGGGGGGGGGCGAGCAGTACTTC. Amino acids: CASSLLGGGEQYF.

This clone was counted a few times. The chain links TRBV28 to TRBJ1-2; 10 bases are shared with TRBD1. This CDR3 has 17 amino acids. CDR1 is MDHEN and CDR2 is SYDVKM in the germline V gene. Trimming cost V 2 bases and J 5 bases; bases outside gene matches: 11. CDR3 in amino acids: CASSLPPGTGARYGYTF. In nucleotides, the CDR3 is TGTGCCAGCAGTTTACCCCCGGGGACAGGGGCGAGGTATGGCTACACCTTC.

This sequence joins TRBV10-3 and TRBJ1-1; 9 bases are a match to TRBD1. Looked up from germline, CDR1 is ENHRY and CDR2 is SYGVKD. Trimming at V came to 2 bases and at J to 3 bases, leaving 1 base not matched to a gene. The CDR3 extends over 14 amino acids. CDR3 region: CAISEGQGYTEAFF. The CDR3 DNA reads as TGTGCCATCAGTGAGGGACAGGGGTACACTGAAGCTTTCTTT.

The CDR3: CASSLVSGGSLWEQFF. The CDR3 DNA sequence: TGCGCCAGCAGCTTGGTTTCTGGCGGGAGCCTCTGGGAGCAGTTCTTC. This rearrangement joins TRBV5-1 to TRBJ2-1, with TRBD2 matching over 7 bases. The CDR3 contains 16 residues. Germline CDR1 reads SGHRS; CDR2 reads YFSETQ. J gave up 10 bases and V 0 bases, and 13 bases lay outside the gene matches.

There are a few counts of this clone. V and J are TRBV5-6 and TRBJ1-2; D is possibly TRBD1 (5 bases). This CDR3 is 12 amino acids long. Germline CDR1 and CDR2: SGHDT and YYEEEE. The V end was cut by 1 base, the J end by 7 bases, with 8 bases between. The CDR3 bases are TGTGCCAGCAGCTTGTCCAGGGCTGGCTACACCTTC. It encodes CASSLSRAGYTF.

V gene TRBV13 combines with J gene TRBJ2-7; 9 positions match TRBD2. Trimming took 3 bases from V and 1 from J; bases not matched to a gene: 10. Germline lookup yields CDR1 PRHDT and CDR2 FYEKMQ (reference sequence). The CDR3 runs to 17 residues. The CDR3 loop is CASSFRQGGRVSYEQYF. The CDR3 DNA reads TGTGCCAGCAGCTTCCGACAGGGCGGGAGGGTTTCCTACGAGCAGTACTTC.

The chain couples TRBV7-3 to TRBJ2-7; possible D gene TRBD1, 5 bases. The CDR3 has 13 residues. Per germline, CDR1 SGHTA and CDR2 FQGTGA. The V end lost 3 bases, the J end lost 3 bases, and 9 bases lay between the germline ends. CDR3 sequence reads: CASSFGHSYEQYF. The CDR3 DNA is TGTGCCAGCAGCTTCGGACACAGCTACGAGCAGTACTTC.

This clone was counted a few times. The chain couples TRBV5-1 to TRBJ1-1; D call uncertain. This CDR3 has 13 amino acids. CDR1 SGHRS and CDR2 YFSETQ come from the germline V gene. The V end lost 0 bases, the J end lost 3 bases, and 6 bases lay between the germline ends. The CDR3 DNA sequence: TGCGCCAGCAGCTTGGCCGGGGACACTGAAGCTTTCTTT. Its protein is CASSLAGDTEAFF.

The CDR3 is CASTALGRRSYNEQFF. The CDR3, as DNA: TGTGCCAGCACCGCGCTCGGGAGGAGGTCCTACAATGAGCAGTTCTTC. V is TRBV27 and J is TRBJ2-1; 7 bases match TRBD2. Looked up from germline, CDR1 is MNHEY and CDR2 is SMNVEV (reference sequence). The length of the CDR3 is 16 residues. V lost 7 bases and J lost 1; bases outside the gene matches: 10.

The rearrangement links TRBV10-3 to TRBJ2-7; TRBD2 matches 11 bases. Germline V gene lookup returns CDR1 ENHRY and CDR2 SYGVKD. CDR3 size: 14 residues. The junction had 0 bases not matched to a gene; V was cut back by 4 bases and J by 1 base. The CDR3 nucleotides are TGTGCCATCAGTGGGACTAGCGGGTCCTACGAGCAGTACTTC. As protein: CAISGTSGSYEQYF.

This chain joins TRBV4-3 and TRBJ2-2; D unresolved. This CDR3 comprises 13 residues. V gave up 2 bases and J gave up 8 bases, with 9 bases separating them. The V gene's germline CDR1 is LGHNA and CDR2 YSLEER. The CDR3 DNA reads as TGCGCCAGCAGCCAACTACCCGTTGGGGAGCTGTTTTTT. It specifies CASSQLPVGELFF.

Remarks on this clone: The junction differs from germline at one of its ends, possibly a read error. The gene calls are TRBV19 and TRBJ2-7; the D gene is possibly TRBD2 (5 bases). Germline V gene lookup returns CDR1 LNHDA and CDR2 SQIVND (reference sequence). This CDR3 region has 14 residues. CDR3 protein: CATSRELTSYEPYF. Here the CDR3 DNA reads TGTGCCACTAGTAGGGAGTTAACTTCCTACGAGCCGTACTTC.

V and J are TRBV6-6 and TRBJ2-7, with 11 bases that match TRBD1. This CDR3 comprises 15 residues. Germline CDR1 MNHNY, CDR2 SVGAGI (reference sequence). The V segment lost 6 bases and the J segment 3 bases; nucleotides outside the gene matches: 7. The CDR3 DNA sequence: TGTGCCAGCAGGCACACCGGGACAGGGGGCTACGAGCAGTACTTC. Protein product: CASRHTGTGGYEQYF.

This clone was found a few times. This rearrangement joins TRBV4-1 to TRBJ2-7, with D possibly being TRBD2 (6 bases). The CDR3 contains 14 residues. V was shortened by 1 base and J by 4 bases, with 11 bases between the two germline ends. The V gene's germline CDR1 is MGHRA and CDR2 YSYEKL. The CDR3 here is CASSQALRGYEQYF. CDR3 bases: TGCGCCAGCAGCCAAGCCCTGCGGGGATACGAGCAGTACTTC.

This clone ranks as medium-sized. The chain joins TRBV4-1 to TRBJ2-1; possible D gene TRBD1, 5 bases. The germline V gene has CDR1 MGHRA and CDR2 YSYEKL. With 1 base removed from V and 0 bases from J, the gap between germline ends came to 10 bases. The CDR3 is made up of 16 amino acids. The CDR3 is CASSQVDILSYNEQFF. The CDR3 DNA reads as TGCGCCAGCAGCCAAGTGGACATCCTCTCCTACAATGAGCAGTTCTTC.